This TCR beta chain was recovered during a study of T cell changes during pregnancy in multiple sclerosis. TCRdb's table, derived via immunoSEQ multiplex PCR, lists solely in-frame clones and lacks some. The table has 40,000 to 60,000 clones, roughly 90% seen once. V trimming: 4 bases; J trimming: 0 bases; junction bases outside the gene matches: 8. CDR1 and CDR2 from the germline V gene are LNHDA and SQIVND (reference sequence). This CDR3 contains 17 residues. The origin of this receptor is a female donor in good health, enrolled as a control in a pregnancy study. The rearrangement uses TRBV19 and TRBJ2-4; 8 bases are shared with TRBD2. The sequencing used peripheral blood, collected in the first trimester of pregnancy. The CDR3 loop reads CASSTLTSVGAKNIQYF. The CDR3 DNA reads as TGTGCCAGTAGTACGCTGACTAGCGTGGGAGCCAAAAACATTCAGTACTTC.